This TCR beta chain was sequenced for a study of CD8 T cells in Susac syndrome. The study, taken as a whole, reports: Only a relatively small number of individuals were included in the TCR sequencing and HLA analysis.

CD8+ and CD4+ T cells taken from blood had their TCR beta sequenced. TEMRA cells were enriched by FACS, while CD8+ and CD4+ T cells were obtained through a negative isolation that was performed magnetically. As regards this clonotype: No antigen is known for it.

An amount of RNA that ranged from roughly 0.45 to 1 ug was reverse transcribed with random hexamers. TCR beta CDR3 was amplified by immunoSEQ covering 54 Vbeta and 13 Jbeta. TCRdb independently ran MiXCR on the immunoSEQ multiplex PCR reads; one entry per CDR3 protein. The table records over 350,000 distinct CDR3 sequences, 75% to 90% of them present only once. The trim removed 8 bases at V and 6 bases at J, leaving 9 bases unmatched. Germline V lookup: CDR1 WNHNN, CDR2 SYGVQD (reference sequence). This CDR3 contains 15 residues. Sequencing was performed on CD8+ T cells from PBMCs. The TCR was taken from a human donor with multiple sclerosis. This rearrangement joins TRBV10-1 to TRBJ2-3; TRBD1 matches 12 bases. CDR3 sequence: CASGTGTGGADTQYF. CDR3 in DNA: TGCGCCAGCGGGACCGGGACAGGGGGCGCGGATACGCAGTATTTT.